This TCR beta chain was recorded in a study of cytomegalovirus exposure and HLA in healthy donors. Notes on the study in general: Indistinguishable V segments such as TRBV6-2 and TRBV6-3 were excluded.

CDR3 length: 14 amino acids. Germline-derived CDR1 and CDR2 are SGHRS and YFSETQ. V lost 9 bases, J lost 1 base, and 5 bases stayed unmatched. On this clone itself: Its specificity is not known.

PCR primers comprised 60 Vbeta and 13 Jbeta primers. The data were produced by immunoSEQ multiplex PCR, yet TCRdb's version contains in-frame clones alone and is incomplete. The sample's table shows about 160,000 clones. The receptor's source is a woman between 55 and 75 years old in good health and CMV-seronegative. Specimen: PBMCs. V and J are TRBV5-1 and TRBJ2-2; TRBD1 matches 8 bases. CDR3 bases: TGCGCCACCCGGACAGGGATGAACACCGGGGAGCTGTTTTTT. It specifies CATRTGMNTGELFF.